The 26 T cell receptor beta chains listed next were all sequenced from one sample in a study of T-cell reconstitution after alpha-beta-depleted transplantation in children. TCRbeta library preparation incorporated unique molecular identifiers. In TCRdb, the PCR reads were re-called with MiXCR into one record per CDR3 protein. The sample records about 980,000 distinct CDR3 sequences, less than 30% being singletons. Sample: PBMCs, mostly from graft donor cells, taken 360 days after TCRalphabeta/CD19-depleted stem cell transplant. Receptors originate from a boy in the first two years of life who had a stem cell transplant for SCID, so the T cells may come from the graft donor.

V is TRBV11-2 and J is TRBJ2-3; a weak D match, TRBD2 (7 bases). CDR3 length: 18 residues. Per germline, CDR1 SGHAT and CDR2 FQNNGV. Between the trimmed V and J ends, which lost 5 bases and 4 bases, there was a span of 25 bases. The CDR3 nucleotides are TGTGCCAGCAGCCATCTGGGGAGGGGGACAAATCCATCAGATACGCAGTATTTT. This translates into CASSHLGRGTNPSDTQYF.

In this sample, this clonotype turned up a few times. J is TRBJ2-5 and V is TRBV27; TRBD2 matches 8 bases. CDR3 length: 14 residues. Germline V lookup: CDR1 MNHEY, CDR2 SMNVEV (reference sequence). V lost 8 bases to trimming and J lost 4 bases; unmatched junction nucleotides: 9. Here the CDR3 reads CASPSGGVRETQYF. The CDR3 DNA is TGTGCCAGCCCCTCGGGGGGGGTCCGAGAGACCCAGTACTTC.

V gene TRBV6-5 combines with J gene TRBJ1-2; a possible D gene is TRBD1 (6 bases). CDR1 MNHEY and CDR2 SVGAGI come from the germline V gene. The CDR3 covers 14 residues. V gave up 2 bases and J gave up 4 bases, with 11 bases separating them. In DNA, the CDR3 is TGTGCCAGCAGTTACCGGACAGCCGGCTATGGCTACACCTTC. This sequence encodes CASSYRTAGYGYTF.

The chain is built from TRBV12-3 or TRBV12-4 and TRBJ1-1; no clear D gene. V dropped 6 bases and J dropped 5 bases, with 10 bases sitting between them. The CDR3 spans 12 residues. The CDR3 region has the DNA TGTGCCAGCAGCAAATTGCGGACTGAAGCTTTCTTT. It encodes CASSKLRTEAFF.

This clonotype was observed a handful of times. The V and J genes are TRBV4-1 and TRBJ2-3; 7 bases line up with TRBD2. V shed 1 base and J 6 bases; nucleotides not matched to a gene: 16. CDR3 size: 18 residues. The V gene's germline CDR1 is MGHRA and CDR2 YSYEKL. This CDR3 is CASSQGRGSGASGDTQYF. The CDR3 DNA is TGCGCCAGCAGCCAAGGAAGGGGAAGCGGGGCTTCAGGGGATACGCAGTATTTT.

This clonotype was found a few times. V is TRBV20-1 and J is TRBJ1-2; D is ambiguous. Germline V gene sequence: CDR1 DFQATT, CDR2 SNEGSKA (reference sequence). Trimming left V 0 bases short and J 2 bases short, with 4 bases between. The CDR3 is 12 residues long. CDR3 coding DNA: TGCAGTGCTAGAGATCTGAACTATGGCTACACCTTC. Translating it yields CSARDLNYGYTF.

In its sample, this clonotype was seen once. The rearrangement links TRBV5-1 to TRBJ2-5, with 7 positions matching TRBD1. Germline assignment: CDR1 SGHRS and CDR2 YFSETQ. The trim removed 3 bases at V and 1 base at J, leaving 6 bases unmatched. This CDR3 has 15 amino acids. CDR3: CASSWGDRVQETQYF. CDR3 coding DNA: TGCGCCAGCAGCTGGGGCGACAGGGTCCAAGAGACCCAGTACTTC.

This clonotype was counted at least ten times. The rearrangement uses TRBV6-1 and TRBJ2-7; the match to TRBD1 covers 8 bases. This CDR3 region has 14 residues. Trimming removed 6 bases from V and 4 bases from J; junction bases left unmatched: 8. Germline V gene lookup returns CDR1 MNHNS and CDR2 SASEGT. CDR3 bases: TGTGCCAGCAGCTTCCGGACAGGGAAGTACGAGCAGTACTTC. It is translated as CASSFRTGKYEQYF.

This clonotype was counted between two and nine times. The V call is TRBV20-1, the J call TRBJ2-7, with D tentatively TRBD2 (5 bases). Germline V gene data show CDR1 as DFQATT and CDR2 as SNEGSKA (reference sequence). The CDR3 consists of 11 residues. The CDR3 DNA reads as TGCAGCGCTGCTGACCATAGCGCGCAGTACTTC. Protein: CSAADHSAQYF.

The table lists this clonotype with a few counts. V is TRBV4-2 and J is TRBJ2-1, with unresolved D. Trimming left V 0 bases short and J 1 base short, with 10 bases between. Germline lookup yields CDR1 LGHNA and CDR2 YNFKEQ. CDR3 length equals 16 residues. The CDR3, as DNA: TGTGCCAGCAGCCAAGATGGCAGCCTATCCTACAATGAGCAGTTCTTC. This gives the protein CASSQDGSLSYNEQFF.

This clonotype was recorded a few times. The chain carries TRBV4-1 and TRBJ1-3; 10 bases line up with TRBD1. Per the germline V gene, CDR1 is MGHRA and CDR2 is YSYEKL. The CDR3 runs 16 residues. Trimming took 5 bases from V and 4 from J; bases not matched to a gene: 8. The CDR3 loop is CASSTATGGTGNTIYF. The CDR3 DNA reads as TGCGCCAGCAGCACCGCGACAGGGGGCACAGGAAACACCATATATTTT.

The chain couples TRBV4-1 to TRBJ2-1; 9 bases align to TRBD1. The junction had 10 bases not matched to a gene; V was cut back by 4 bases and J by 9 bases. Germline V gene data show CDR1 as MGHRA and CDR2 as YSYEKL. The CDR3 contains 15 residues. CDR3 nucleotides: TGCGCCAGCAGCCCAGGACAGGGGTCTCCGGGTGAGCAGTTCTTC. Its protein product is CASSPGQGSPGEQFF.

The chain links TRBV29-1 to TRBJ1-5; D is perhaps TRBD1 (5 bases). V shed 4 bases and J shed 4 bases, with 11 bases lying between them. Germline values: CDR1 SQVTM, CDR2 ANQGSEA. The CDR3 covers 13 residues. The CDR3 region has the DNA TGCAGCGTTGTATTAGCAGGGAATCAGCCCCAGCATTTT. This codes for CSVVLAGNQPQHF.

The chain links TRBV20-1 to TRBJ2-3; 8 bases align to TRBD2. Losses at the gene ends were 2 bases for V and 2 bases for J; bases not matched to a gene: 6. CDR3 size: 15 residues. CDR1 DFQATT and CDR2 SNEGSKA come from the germline V gene (reference sequence). CDR3 nucleotide sequence: TGCAGTGCTAGACAGCGGGGGACCTCCACAGATACGCAGTATTTT. Encoded protein: CSARQRGTSTDTQYF.

The chain has TRBV12-3 or TRBV12-4 and TRBJ1-1; the D is unclear. This CDR3 is built from 13 residues. V was trimmed by 3 bases and J by 1 base, leaving 6 bases between them. The CDR3 is CASSFRWNTEAFF. CDR3 sequence (DNA): TGTGCCAGCAGTTTCCGATGGAACACTGAAGCTTTCTTT.

This clonotype appeared a few times. The V and J genes are TRBV20-1 and TRBJ2-3; TRBD1 aligns across 7 bases. The V gene end was trimmed by 6 bases and the J gene end by 7 bases; junction bases not matched to a gene: 19. There are 16 residues in the CDR3. Germline CDR1 DFQATT, CDR2 SNEGSKA (reference sequence). As DNA, the CDR3 is TGCAGTGCAACGCCTAAGGGGGCGCGGGCCCAGAATACGCAGTATTTT. Protein: CSATPKGARAQNTQYF.

The V call is TRBV20-1, the J call TRBJ2-3; D remains unclear. CDR3 size: 13 residues. Germline V gene lookup returns CDR1 DFQATT and CDR2 SNEGSKA (reference sequence). The CDR3 sequence is CSAGLGITDTQYF. CDR3 DNA: TGCAGCGCCGGGCTGGGGATCACAGATACGCAGTATTTT.

The rearrangement links TRBV20-1 to TRBJ1-5; no firm D call. CDR3 length: 14 amino acids. Trimming cost V 1 base and J 4 bases, with 11 bases left between them. The germline V gene has CDR1 DFQATT and CDR2 SNEGSKA (reference sequence). CDR3 nucleotides: TGCAGTGCTAGAGGCGCTCCGGGAAATCAGCCCCAGCATTTT. It encodes CSARGAPGNQPQHF.

This clonotype has more than one count but fewer than ten. This sequence joins TRBV7-9 and TRBJ1-5; D is uncertain. Germline CDR1 reads SEHNR; CDR2 reads FQNEAQ (reference sequence). V was clipped by 3 bases and J by 6 bases, with 6 bases between them. The CDR3 extends over 12 amino acids. For the CDR3, the DNA is TGTGCCAGCAGCTTTGACTTTCAGCCCCAGCATTTT. Its protein product is CASSFDFQPQHF.

This clonotype was seen a handful of times. The V and J genes are TRBV28 and TRBJ2-7, with D tentatively TRBD1 or TRBD2 (6 bases each). Trimming stripped 3 bases from V and 3 bases from J, with 21 bases between. The CDR3 runs 17 residues. Germline V gene data show CDR1 as MDHEN and CDR2 as SYDVKM. The DNA for the CDR3 is TGTGCCAGCAGTTTTGGGAAGGGGGGACTTACGGTCTACGAGCAGTACTTC. It codes for CASSFGKGGLTVYEQYF. The full variable domain, completed using reference TRBV28 and TRBJ2-7, is DVKVTQSSRYLVKRTGEKVFLECVQDMDHENMFWYRQDPGLGLRLIYFSYDVKMKEKGDIPEGYSVSREKKERFSLILESASTNQTSMYLCASSFGKGGLTVYEQYFGPGTRLTVT.

CDR3 protein: CASSEELNTEAFF. The CDR3 DNA follows: TGTGCCAGCAGTGAAGAGCTGAACACTGAAGCTTTCTTT. The rearrangement uses TRBV2 and TRBJ1-1, with no clear D. From germline, CDR1 is SNHLY and CDR2 FYNNEI. The CDR3 totals 13 residues. Between the trimmed V and J ends, which lost 1 base and 0 bases, there was a span of 3 bases.

The V and J genes are TRBV29-1 and TRBJ2-1; possibly TRBD1 or TRBD2 for D (5 bases each). The germline V gene has CDR1 SQVTM and CDR2 ANQGSEA. Trimming stripped 4 bases from V and 2 bases from J, with 15 bases between. This CDR3 contains 15 residues. In DNA form, the CDR3 reads TGCAGCGTTGTCCCGAGGGGTGGTACCTACAATGAGCAGTTCTTC. Its protein is CSVVPRGGTYNEQFF.

The chain uses TRBV5-1 and TRBJ2-3; 10 bases map to TRBD2. The CDR3 is 15 residues long. V shed 4 bases and J 5 bases; nucleotides not matched to a gene: 7. Germline CDR1 and CDR2: SGHRS and YFSETQ. The CDR3: CASSRQSGGEDTQYF. CDR3 DNA sequence: TGCGCCAGCAGCCGCCAAAGCGGGGGGGAAGATACGCAGTATTTT.

The rearrangement uses TRBV9 and TRBJ2-1; D tentatively fits TRBD1 or TRBD2 (5 bases each). This CDR3 is built from 13 residues. CDR1 is SGDLS, CDR2 YYNGEE, per germline. V was cut by 4 bases and J by 9 bases, with 14 bases left in between. CDR3 sequence reads: CASSRIPGLEQFF. The CDR3 DNA sequence: TGTGCCAGCAGCCGCATCCCGGGGCTTGAGCAGTTCTTC.

The chain couples TRBV7-2 to TRBJ2-7, with 9 bases that match TRBD1. The trim removed 1 base at V and 5 bases at J, leaving 9 bases unmatched. CDR1 and CDR2 from the germline V gene are SGHTA and FQGNSA. This CDR3 region has 16 residues. This CDR3 reads CASSLGGTGRRDEQYF. As DNA, the CDR3 is TGTGCCAGCAGCTTAGGGGGGACAGGGCGTAGGGACGAGCAGTACTTC. The whole variable domain, filled in from reference TRBV7-2 and TRBJ2-7, reads GAGVSQSPSNKVTEKGKDVELRCDPISGHTALYWYRQSLGQGLEFLIYFQGNSAPDKSGLPSDRFSAERTGGSVSTLTIQRTQQEDSAVYLCASSLGGTGRRDEQYFGPGTRLTVT.

This clonotype was counted between two and nine times. This rearrangement joins TRBV11-1 to TRBJ1-2; 7 bases agree with TRBD1. J was trimmed by 6 bases and V by 5 bases; bases with no gene match: 12. The CDR3 is made up of 15 amino acids. Germline values: CDR1 SGHAT, CDR2 FQDESV (reference sequence). CDR3 nucleotides: TGTGCCAGCAGCCAAGGACAGGACGGGCGCGATGGCTACACCTTC. As protein: CASSQGQDGRDGYTF.